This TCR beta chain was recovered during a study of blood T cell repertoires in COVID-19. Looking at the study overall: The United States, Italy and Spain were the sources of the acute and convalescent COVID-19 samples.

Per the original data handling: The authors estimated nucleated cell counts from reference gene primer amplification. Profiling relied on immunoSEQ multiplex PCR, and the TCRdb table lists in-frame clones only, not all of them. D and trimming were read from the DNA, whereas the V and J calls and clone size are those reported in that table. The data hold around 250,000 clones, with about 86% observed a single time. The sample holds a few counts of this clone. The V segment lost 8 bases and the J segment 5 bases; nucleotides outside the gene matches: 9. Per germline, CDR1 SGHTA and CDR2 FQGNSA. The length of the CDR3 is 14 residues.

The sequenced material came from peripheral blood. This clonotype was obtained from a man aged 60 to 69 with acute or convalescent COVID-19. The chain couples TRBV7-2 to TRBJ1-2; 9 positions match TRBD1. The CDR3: CASGQGYGDYGYTF. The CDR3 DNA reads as TGTGCCAGCGGACAGGGGTATGGGGATTATGGCTACACCTTC.